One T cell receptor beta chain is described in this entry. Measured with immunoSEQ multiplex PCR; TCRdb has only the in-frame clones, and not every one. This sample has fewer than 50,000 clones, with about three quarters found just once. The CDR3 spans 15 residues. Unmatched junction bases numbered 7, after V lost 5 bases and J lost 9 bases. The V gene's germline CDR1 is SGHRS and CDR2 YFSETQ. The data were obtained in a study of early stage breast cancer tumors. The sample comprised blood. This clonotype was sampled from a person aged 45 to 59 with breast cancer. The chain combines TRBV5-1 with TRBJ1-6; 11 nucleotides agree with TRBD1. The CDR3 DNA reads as TGCGCCAGCAGTTATGACGGGACAGGGGGTTCACCCCTCCACTTT. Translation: CASSYDGTGGSPLHF. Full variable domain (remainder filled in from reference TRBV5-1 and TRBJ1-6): KAGVTQTPRYLIKTRGQQVTLSCSPISGHRSVSWYQQTPGQGLQFLFEYFSETQRNKGNFPGRFSGRQFSNSRSEMNVSTLELGDSALYLCASSYDGTGGSPLHFGNGTRLTVT.